The next 23 T cell receptor beta chains were all read from a single sample in a study of cytomegalovirus exposure and HLA in healthy donors. The protocol was immunoSEQ multiplex PCR, while the TCRdb copy is restricted to in-frame clones and leaves out a portion. The table records some 75,000 clones, about 95% of them present only once. The material sequenced was PBMCs. Source of these receptors: a woman between 18 and 29 years old in good health and CMV-seronegative.

The gene calls are TRBV27 and TRBJ2-7; maybe TRBD2 (5 bases). CDR3 length equals 14 residues. Germline values: CDR1 MNHEY, CDR2 SMNVEV (reference sequence). The V and J ends lost 3 bases and 4 bases respectively, with 13 bases between them. CDR3 nucleotide sequence: TGTGCCAGCAGTTTTGGGTCTCGCGGGTACGAGCAGTACTTC. It codes for CASSFGSRGYEQYF.

The chain uses TRBV19 and TRBJ2-2; TRBD1 agrees at 8 bases. CDR1 is LNHDA, CDR2 SQIVND, per germline (reference sequence). V was clipped by 5 bases and J by 5 bases; unmatched bases: 10. CDR3 length: 16 residues. The CDR3 DNA follows: TGTGCCAGTAGTGGAGGGACAGGCGGACCTACCGGGGAGCTGTTTTTT. This encodes CASSGGTGGPTGELFF.

The chain combines TRBV6-6 with TRBJ2-7; 7 nucleotides line up with TRBD1. Germline V gene lookup returns CDR1 MNHNY and CDR2 SVGAGI (reference sequence). The J segment lost 11 bases and the V segment lost 0 bases, leaving 7 bases of the junction unmatched. The CDR3 consists of 13 residues. CDR3 in DNA: TGTGCCAGCAGTTACTCGAGTAGGGGGCCGGAGTACTTC. It codes for CASSYSSRGPEYF.

The chain links TRBV5-1 to TRBJ2-2; 10 nucleotides match TRBD2. V shed 0 bases and J 5 bases; nucleotides not matched to a gene: 10. Germline loops: CDR1 SGHRS, CDR2 YFSETQ. This CDR3 spans 18 amino acids. The CDR3 coding sequence is TGCGCCAGCAGCTTGGCTCCCCTAGCGGGAGAGGGGACCGGGGAGCTGTTTTTT. Encoded protein: CASSLAPLAGEGTGELFF.

The chain uses TRBV27 and TRBJ1-4; D is unclear. The germline V gene has CDR1 MNHEY and CDR2 SMNVEV (reference sequence). The CDR3 has 13 residues. Trimming took 6 bases from V and 12 from J, leaving 17 bases between them. CDR3 bases: TGTGCCAGCAGCCCCAACGGGAGCGGCGAACTGTTTTTT. This gives the protein CASSPNGSGELFF.

The J gene is TRBJ2-1, the V gene TRBV6-5; D call uncertain. The germline V and J ends were trimmed by 6 bases and 5 bases, with 8 bases remaining between them. The CDR3 covers 12 residues. Germline CDR1 MNHEY, CDR2 SVGAGI. The CDR3 nucleotides are TGTGCCAGCAGCCTTCGAGACAATGAGCAGTTCTTC. Protein: CASSLRDNEQFF.

The chain links TRBV27 to TRBJ2-6; 9 bases align to TRBD2. The CDR3 covers 16 residues. Per germline, CDR1 MNHEY and CDR2 SMNVEV (reference sequence). V dropped 2 bases and J dropped 1; count of bases not matched to a gene: 0. CDR3 DNA sequence: TGTGCCAGCAGTTTAGCGGGAGGGTCTGGGGCCAACGTCCTGACTTTC. This gives the protein CASSLAGGSGANVLTF.

V usage is TRBV5-1 and J usage is TRBJ2-1, with TRBD2 as a possible D gene (6 bases). This CDR3 is 15 amino acids long. Germline CDR1 is SGHRS and CDR2 is YFSETQ. The ends were cut back, 0 bases at V and 5 bases at J, with 12 bases in the middle. The CDR3 DNA is TGCGCCAGCAGCTTGGCTCCGCGCGGGGACAATGAGCAGTTCTTC. Translation: CASSLAPRGDNEQFF.

The chain has TRBV5-1 and TRBJ2-3, with a weak D call TRBD1 (6 bases). There are 16 residues in the CDR3. V was cut by 0 bases and J by 6 bases, with 17 bases left in between. The V gene's germline CDR1 is SGHRS and CDR2 YFSETQ. This CDR3 reads CASSLVAGELVDTQYF. The CDR3 DNA follows: TGCGCCAGCAGCTTGGTGGCAGGGGAGTTGGTGGATACGCAGTATTTT.

V is TRBV5-6 and J is TRBJ2-1, with unresolved D. Germline CDR1 reads SGHDT; CDR2 reads YYEEEE. The CDR3 covers 13 residues. V was trimmed by 2 bases and J by 12 bases, leaving 15 bases between them. This chain's CDR3 is CASSFAEPYLQFF. The CDR3, as DNA: TGTGCCAGCAGCTTCGCGGAGCCCTATTTGCAGTTCTTC. Based on the CDR3 plus reference TRBV5-6 and TRBJ2-1, the full variable domain is DAGVTQSPTHLIKTRGQQVTLRCSPKSGHDTVSWYQQALGQGPQFIFQYYEEEERQRGNFPDRFSGHQFPNYSSELNVNALLLGDSALYLCASSFAEPYLQFFGPGTRLTVL.

This clone occurred once. The chain is built from TRBV19 and TRBJ2-7; D is possibly TRBD2 (6 bases). V was trimmed by 9 bases and J by 3 bases, leaving 21 bases between them. Germline assignment: CDR1 LNHDA and CDR2 SQIVND (reference sequence). The length of the CDR3 is 15 residues. CDR3 in amino acids: CASQYADGRVYEQYF. The CDR3 DNA reads as TGTGCCAGCCAGTATGCAGACGGGAGAGTCTACGAGCAGTACTTC.

The V gene is TRBV7-8, the J gene TRBJ1-2; 7 bases are shared with TRBD1. This CDR3 spans 12 amino acids. V was clipped by 4 bases and J by 5 bases; unmatched bases: 1. Germline V gene data show CDR1 as SGHVS and CDR2 as FQNEAQ. CDR3 coding DNA: TGTGCCAGCAGCTGGGACAGATATGGCTACACCTTC. It yields the protein CASSWDRYGYTF.

This clone was detected only once. At one end, the junction sequence differs from germline, possibly due to a read error. The sample carries other DNA sequences with the same CDR3. The genes are TRBV4-1 and TRBJ2-3, with D possibly matching TRBD2 (7 bases). CDR3 size: 18 residues. Germline CDR1 reads MGHRA; CDR2 reads YSYEKL. The CDR3 sequence is CASSRGLGGPPSTDTQYF. The CDR3 DNA follows: TGCGCCAGCAGCCGGGGGCTCGGGGGGCCCCCTAGCACGGATACGCAGTATTTT.

V and J are TRBV5-6 and TRBJ1-1, with 7 bases fitting TRBD1. This CDR3 contains 14 residues. Germline trimming cut 3 bases from V and 3 bases from J; bases unmatched to any gene: 5. CDR1 and CDR2 from the germline V gene are SGHDT and YYEEEE. CDR3 sequence reads: CASSYRGIDTEAFF. The CDR3, as DNA: TGTGCCAGCAGCTACAGGGGAATCGACACTGAAGCTTTCTTT. Full variable domain (missing parts from reference TRBV5-6 and TRBJ1-1): DAGVTQSPTHLIKTRGQQVTLRCSPKSGHDTVSWYQQALGQGPQFIFQYYEEEERQRGNFPDRFSGHQFPNYSSELNVNALLLGDSALYLCASSYRGIDTEAFFGQGTRLTVV.

This chain connects TRBV7-9 to TRBJ1-1; D is uncertain. Germline V gene lookup returns CDR1 SEHNR and CDR2 FQNEAQ (reference sequence). The CDR3 extends over 15 amino acids. V was pared by 1 base and J by 4 bases, with 13 bases between. CDR3 in DNA: TGTGCCAGCAGCTTAGGGGGAGCTTGGGGCACTGAAGCTTTCTTT. This gives the protein CASSLGGAWGTEAFF.

V usage is TRBV7-2 and J usage is TRBJ2-5; a weak D match, TRBD1 (6 bases). Germline CDR1 SGHTA, CDR2 FQGNSA. Deletions cut 7 bases from V and 2 bases from J, with 11 bases between. The CDR3 consists of 13 residues. This chain's CDR3 is CASTTDRQETQYF. Here the CDR3 DNA reads TGTGCCAGCACCACGGACAGACAAGAGACCCAGTACTTC.

V usage is TRBV10-3 and J usage is TRBJ2-7, with 12 bases lining up with TRBD1. Per the germline V gene, CDR1 is ENHRY and CDR2 is SYGVKD. This CDR3 is 16 amino acids long. V lost 1 base to trimming and J lost 7 bases; unmatched junction nucleotides: 8. CDR3 in amino acids: CAISEWVGQGAREQYF. The CDR3 region has the DNA TGTGCCATCAGTGAGTGGGTGGGACAGGGGGCTCGGGAGCAGTACTTC.

The rearrangement joins TRBV10-3 to TRBJ2-7; TRBD1 matches at 11 bases. Germline-derived CDR1 and CDR2 are ENHRY and SYGVKD. This CDR3 comprises 13 residues. J lost 5 bases, V lost 10 bases, and 7 bases had no gene match. In DNA, the CDR3 is TGTGCCACCTGGGACAGGGGGGGTCACGAGCAGTACTTC. Translation gives CATWDRGGHEQYF.

The chain carries TRBV4-1 and TRBJ1-2, with a possible D match to TRBD1 (5 bases). CDR1 is MGHRA and CDR2 is YSYEKL in the germline V gene. CDR3 length: 15 residues. V was cut by 4 bases and J by 8 bases, with 20 bases left in between. The CDR3 loop is CASSLTATTVLGYTF. In DNA, the CDR3 is TGCGCCAGCAGCCTGACAGCCACCACCGTTTTAGGCTACACCTTC.

On this clone itself: The junction differs from germline at one of its ends, possibly a read error. CDR3 sequence reads: CASSDEGRTVLF. The CDR3 nucleotides are TGTGCCAGCAGTGATGAGGGCAGGACGGTTCTTTTT. The chain is built from TRBV6-1 and TRBJ2-3; maybe TRBD2 (5 bases). Germline V gene sequence: CDR1 MNHNS, CDR2 SASEGT. The CDR3 is made up of 12 amino acids.

The CDR3 DNA is TGTGCCAGCAGTACCCCTCTCGGCAGCGGGTATGGCTACACCTTC. As protein: CASSTPLGSGYGYTF. V is TRBV6-5 and J is TRBJ1-2; D gene ambiguous. In germline, CDR1 is MNHEY, CDR2 SVGAGI. The CDR3 runs to 15 residues. The V end lost 5 bases, the J end lost 5 bases, and 18 bases lay between the germline ends.

The rearrangement links TRBV27 to TRBJ1-6; D is unresolved. The CDR3 has 14 residues. Germline V lookup: CDR1 MNHEY, CDR2 SMNVEV (reference sequence). The ends were cut back, 4 bases at V and 9 bases at J, with 13 bases in the middle. CDR3 DNA sequence: TGTGCCAGCAGTTGGAACAGTCTAATTTCACCCCTCCACTTT. Its translation is CASSWNSLISPLHF.

The chain employs TRBV6-4 and TRBJ1-1; D ambiguous. The germline V gene has CDR1 MRHNA and CDR2 SNTAGT. The CDR3 extends over 13 amino acids. Trimming pared 5 bases from V and 0 bases from J, leaving 7 bases between. The CDR3 protein is CASSRGLNTEAFF. The CDR3, as DNA: TGTGCCAGCAGTCGCGGGTTGAACACTGAAGCTTTCTTT.